This is a list of T cell receptor beta chains from one sample in a study of blood T cell repertoires in COVID-19. Data came from immunoSEQ multiplex PCR; TCRdb stores just in-frame clones and leaves some out. The sample shows under 250,000 clones, 86% of them seen only once. The material sequenced was peripheral blood. All receptors come from a man aged 60 to 75 with acute or convalescent COVID-19. Both conserved end residues are part of each CDR3. A D gene is named only where the DNA matches it firmly. Clone size is shown for a subset of rows, as once, few, many or a class of expanded clone.

>NA|TRBV19|NA|TRBJ1-1
CASNRERNTEAFF
TGTGCCAGCAACAGGGAAAGGAACACTGAAGCTTTCTTT
>TRBD1|TRBV5-1|NA|TRBJ1-1
CASSLTGVKAFF
TGCGCCAGCAGCTTAACAGGGGTAAAAGCTTTCTTT
>NA|TRBV5-5|NA|TRBJ1-5
CASSPGGGTRSNQPQHF
TGTGCCAGCAGCCCAGGTGGGGGGACGAGAAGCAATCAGCCCCAGCATTTT
>NA|TRBV30|NA|TRBJ1-2
CAWLIKLSQDRYGYTF
TGTGCCTGGCTAATCAAACTGTCACAGGACCGCTATGGCTACACCTTC
>NA|TRBV3-1/TRBV3-2|NA|TRBJ1-6
CASSQAHPWGVRMNNSPLHF
TGTGCCAGCAGCCAAGCGCACCCCTGGGGGGTAAGGATGAATAATTCACCCCTCCACTTT
>TRBD2|TRBV19|NA|TRBJ2-1
CASSGTSGIEQFF
TGTGCCAGTAGTGGGACTAGCGGGATTGAGCAGTTCTTC
>NA|TRBV18|few|TRBJ1-1
CASSPPGRGLVGTEAFF
TGTGCCAGCTCACCACCCGGTAGAGGGCTCGTCGGCACTGAAGCTTTCTTT
>NA|TRBV7-3|NA|TRBJ2-3
CASSEMQGGADTQYF
TGTGCCAGCAGCGAAATGCAGGGAGGTGCAGATACGCAGTATTTT
>NA|TRBV19|NA|TRBJ2-5
CATRRSGYQETQYF
TGTGCCACCCGCCGATCGGGGTACCAAGAGACCCAGTACTTC
>NA|TRBV6-5|NA|TRBJ1-3
CASSYSSETGNTIYF
TGTGCCAGCAGTTACTCATCAGAAACTGGAAACACCATATATTTT
>TRBD2|TRBV11-3|NA|TRBJ2-1
CASSSGGLAVGRGEQFF
TGTGCCAGCAGCTCAGGAGGACTAGCGGTAGGAAGGGGCGAGCAGTTCTTC
>NA|TRBV30|once|TRBJ1-5
CAWKSGGDNQPQHF
TGTGCCTGGAAGTCCGGGGGGGATAATCAGCCCCAGCATTTT
>NA|TRBV6-6|few|TRBJ2-4
CASSPGGGLLNIQYF
TGTGCCAGCAGCCCTGGGGGGGGCCTGTTAAACATTCAGTACTTC
>NA|TRBV28|NA|TRBJ1-3
CASSDAGMNSGNTIYF
TGTGCCAGCAGTGACGCCGGGATGAACTCTGGAAACACCATATATTTT
>NA|TRBV9|NA|TRBJ2-2
CASSVGSDTGELFF
TGTGCCAGCAGCGTAGGTTCAGACACCGGGGAGCTGTTTTTT
>TRBD2|TRBV28|NA|TRBJ2-1
CASSFPTSIDEQFF
TGTGCCAGCAGTTTCCCGACTAGCATCGATGAGCAGTTCTTC
>TRBD2|TRBV28|NA|TRBJ2-1
CASSFLTSGYYNEQFF
TGTGCCAGCAGTTTCTTGACTAGCGGATACTACAATGAGCAGTTCTTC
>TRBD1|TRBV10-3|NA|TRBJ1-4
CAISWDRESEKLFF
TGTGCCATCAGTTGGGACAGGGAGAGTGAAAAACTGTTTTTT
>NA|TRBV6-5|NA|TRBJ1-4
CASSPPGSAVAKLFF
TGTGCCAGCAGCCCCCCTGGGAGTGCGGTTGCAAAACTGTTTTTT
>TRBD1|TRBV5-1|few|TRBJ1-2
CASSLEEGANYGYTF
TGCGCCAGCAGCTTGGAGGAGGGGGCGAACTATGGCTACACCTTC
>NA|TRBV14|NA|TRBJ2-7
CASSQGVPFSGSYEQYF
TGTGCCAGCAGCCAAGGAGTGCCCTTTTCGGGGAGCTACGAGCAGTACTTC
>NA|TRBV28|NA|TRBJ1-6
CASSRDIYSPLHF
TGTGCCAGCAGCAGGGACATCTATTCACCCCTCCACTTT
>NA|TRBV19|NA|TRBJ1-1
CASSNSQTRTEAFF
TGTGCCAGTAGTAACTCTCAGACACGGACTGAAGCTTTCTTT
>TRBD2|TRBV5-1|NA|TRBJ2-1
CASSSIIAGGYNEQFF
TGCGCCAGCAGCTCGATAATAGCGGGAGGGTACAATGAGCAGTTCTTC
>TRBD1|TRBV19|NA|TRBJ2-6
CASRPRDRVTPGANVLTF
TGTGCCAGTAGACCCCGGGACAGGGTAACTCCTGGGGCCAACGTCCTGACTTTC
>NA|TRBV3-1/TRBV3-2|NA|TRBJ2-2
CASSQESGTGELFF
TGTGCCAGCAGCCAAGAGTCGGGAACGGGGGAGCTGTTTTTT
>NA|TRBV12-3/TRBV12-4|once|TRBJ1-2
CASSSPGFGGYTF
TGTGCCAGCAGTTCCCCGGGATTCGGTGGCTACACCTTC
>NA|TRBV21-1|NA|TRBJ1-2
CASSLQTGGRGYTF
TGTGCCAGCAGCTTGCAGACGGGGGGGCGCGGTTACACCTTC
>TRBD1|TRBV3-1/TRBV3-2|NA|TRBJ2-3
CASSQVTGQGTTDTQYF
TGTGCCAGCAGCCAAGTAACAGGACAGGGGACCACAGATACGCAGTATTTT
>NA|TRBV9|NA|TRBJ2-3
CASSVAGGTRGHTDTQYF
TGTGCCAGCAGCGTAGCGGGGGGGACTAGGGGGCACACAGATACGCAGTATTTT
>TRBD2|TRBV3-1/TRBV3-2|few|TRBJ2-1
CASSQDGLAAFNEQFF
TGTGCCAGCAGCCAAGATGGTCTAGCGGCCTTCAATGAGCAGTTCTTC
>NA|TRBV28|NA|TRBJ2-2
CASSLLAFSNTGELFF
TGTGCCAGCAGTTTATTAGCCTTCTCGAACACCGGGGAGCTGTTTTTT
>NA|TRBV18|NA|TRBJ1-4
CASSPMFGAINEKLFF
TGTGCCAGCTCACCGATGTTTGGAGCAATTAATGAAAAACTGTTTTTT
>NA|TRBV9|NA|TRBJ1-5
CASSEGPVAANQPQHF
TGTGCCAGCAGCGAGGGGCCCGTGGCAGCTAATCAGCCCCAGCATTTT
>NA|TRBV5-1|NA|TRBJ1-4
CASSLGQYNEKLFF
TGCGCCAGCAGCTTGGGACAGTATAATGAAAAACTGTTTTTT
>TRBD1|TRBV28|NA|TRBJ1-1
CASSAPGQGTEAFF
TGTGCCAGCAGCGCGCCCGGACAGGGGACTGAAGCTTTCTTT
>NA|TRBV7-9|NA|TRBJ1-2
CASSLDTNYGYTF
TGTGCCAGCAGCCTCGACACCAACTATGGCTACACCTTC
>TRBD1|TRBV10-1|NA|TRBJ1-2
CASIRGQGDGYTF
TGCGCCAGCATACGGGGACAGGGGGACGGCTACACCTTC
>NA|TRBV2|NA|TRBJ2-5
CASSEQYQETQYF
TGTGCCAGCAGTGAACAGTACCAAGAGACCCAGTACTTC
>TRBD1|TRBV6-5|NA|TRBJ1-6
CASRPLTGGNSPLHF
TGTGCCAGCAGGCCCCTAACAGGGGGGAATTCACCCCTCCACTTT
>NA|TRBV4-3|NA|TRBJ2-5
CASSQARAQGGSRETQYF
TGCGCCAGCAGCCAAGCTCGGGCGCAGGGAGGCTCAAGGGAGACCCAGTACTTC
>NA|TRBV19|NA|TRBJ1-5
CASSIRPDSYQPQHF
TGTGCCAGTAGTATTCGCCCCGACAGCTATCAGCCCCAGCATTTT
>NA|TRBV19|once|TRBJ2-5
CASSIAGDRETQYF
TGTGCCAGTAGTATAGCGGGGGACCGGGAGACCCAGTACTTC
>TRBD1|TRBV5-6|once|TRBJ2-7
CASSPVIGQGKARTYEQYF
TGTGCCAGCAGCCCCGTTATCGGACAGGGGAAGGCCAGGACCTACGAGCAGTACTTC
>NA|TRBV13|NA|TRBJ2-7
CASSYSPGSIYEQYF
TGTGCCAGCAGCTACTCCCCCGGGAGCATCTACGAGCAGTACTTC
>NA|TRBV19|NA|TRBJ1-6
CASSPRRDGSPLHF
TGTGCCAGTAGTCCCAGGCGGGACGGGTCACCCCTCCACTTT
>TRBD1|TRBV6-5|NA|TRBJ1-2
CASSRTGARPSF
TGTGCCAGCAGTCGGACAGGGGCCCGGCCCTCCTTC
>TRBD2|TRBV18|NA|TRBJ2-1
CASSRAWLTSGVNEQFF
TGTGCCAGCTCTCGAGCTTGGCTTACTAGCGGGGTCAATGAGCAGTTCTTC
>TRBD1|TRBV9|NA|TRBJ1-4
CASSERTGGEKLFF
TGTGCCAGCAGCGAGAGGACAGGGGGTGAAAAACTGTTTTTT
>NA|TRBV6-5|NA|TRBJ2-1
CASYTTDKYNEQFF
TGTGCCAGCTACACGACAGACAAGTACAATGAGCAGTTCTTC
>NA|TRBV27|few|TRBJ1-3
CASSPGAGGNTIYF
TGTGCCAGCAGTCCAGGCGCAGGCGGAAACACCATATATTTT
>TRBD1|TRBV7-8|NA|TRBJ2-1
CASSWRTGAPEQFF
TGTGCCAGCAGCTGGCGGACAGGCGCACCTGAGCAGTTCTTC
>TRBD1|TRBV5-4|NA|TRBJ2-7
CASSLGGQVYEQYF
TGTGCCAGCAGCTTGGGGGGACAGGTCTACGAGCAGTACTTC
>NA|TRBV29-1|NA|TRBJ1-5
CSAALGGPGQPQHF
TGCAGCGCCGCCTTGGGGGGGCCGGGTCAGCCCCAGCATTTT
>TRBD1|TRBV7-2|NA|TRBJ2-1
CASSQLTGSPEQFF
TGTGCCAGCAGCCAACTGACAGGGTCCCCAGAGCAGTTCTTC
>TRBD1|TRBV5-8|NA|TRBJ2-5
CASSRGTGVEETQYF
TGTGCCAGCAGCAGAGGAACAGGGGTTGAGGAGACCCAGTACTTC
>NA|TRBV27|NA|TRBJ1-2
CASSLQGSNYGYTF
TGTGCCAGCAGTTTACAGGGATCTAACTATGGCTACACCTTC